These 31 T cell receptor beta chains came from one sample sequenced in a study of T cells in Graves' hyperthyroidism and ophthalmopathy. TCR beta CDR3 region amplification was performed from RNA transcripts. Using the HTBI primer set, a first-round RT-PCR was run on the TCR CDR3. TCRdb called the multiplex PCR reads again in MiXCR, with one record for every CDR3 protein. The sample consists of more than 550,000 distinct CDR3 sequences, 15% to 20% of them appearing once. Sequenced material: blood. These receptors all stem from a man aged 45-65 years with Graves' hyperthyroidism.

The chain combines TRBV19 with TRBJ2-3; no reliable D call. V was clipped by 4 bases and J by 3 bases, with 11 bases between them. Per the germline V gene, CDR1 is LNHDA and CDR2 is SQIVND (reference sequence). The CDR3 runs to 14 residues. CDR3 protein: CASSTQTGTDTQYF. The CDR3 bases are TGTGCCAGTAGTACCCAGACCGGGACAGATACGCAGTATTTT.

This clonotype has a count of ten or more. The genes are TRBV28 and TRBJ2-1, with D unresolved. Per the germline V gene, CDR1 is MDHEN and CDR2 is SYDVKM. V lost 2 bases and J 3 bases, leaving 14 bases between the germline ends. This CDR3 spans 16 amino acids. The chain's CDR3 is CASSLGVPVVYNEQFF. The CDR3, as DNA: TGTGCCAGCAGTTTAGGGGTCCCCGTCGTCTACAATGAGCAGTTCTTC.

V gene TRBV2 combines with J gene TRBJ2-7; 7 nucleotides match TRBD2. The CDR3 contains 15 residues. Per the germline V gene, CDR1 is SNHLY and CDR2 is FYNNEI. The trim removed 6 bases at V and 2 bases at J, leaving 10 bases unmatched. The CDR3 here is CASRADPSGAYEQYF. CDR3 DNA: TGTGCCAGCAGGGCCGACCCGAGCGGGGCCTACGAGCAGTACTTC.

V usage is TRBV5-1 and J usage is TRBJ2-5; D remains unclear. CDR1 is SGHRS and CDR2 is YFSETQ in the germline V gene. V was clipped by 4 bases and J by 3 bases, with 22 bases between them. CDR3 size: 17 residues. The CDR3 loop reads CASSTTRGSHREETQYF. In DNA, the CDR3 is TGCGCCAGCAGCACCACACGAGGCAGCCACCGGGAAGAGACCCAGTACTTC.

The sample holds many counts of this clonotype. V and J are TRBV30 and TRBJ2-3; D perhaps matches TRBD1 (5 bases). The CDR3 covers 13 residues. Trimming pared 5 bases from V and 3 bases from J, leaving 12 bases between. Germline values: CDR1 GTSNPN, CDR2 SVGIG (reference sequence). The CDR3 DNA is TGTGCCTGGGAAGACGCAGGGACAGATACGCAGTATTTT. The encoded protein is CAWEDAGTDTQYF.

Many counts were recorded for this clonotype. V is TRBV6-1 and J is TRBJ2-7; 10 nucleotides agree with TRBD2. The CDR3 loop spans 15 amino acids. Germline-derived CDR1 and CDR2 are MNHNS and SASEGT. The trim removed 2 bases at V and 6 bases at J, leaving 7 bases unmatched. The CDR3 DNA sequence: TGTGCCAGCAGTGAACAACTAGCGGGGAACCTCGAGCAGTACTTC. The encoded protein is CASSEQLAGNLEQYF.

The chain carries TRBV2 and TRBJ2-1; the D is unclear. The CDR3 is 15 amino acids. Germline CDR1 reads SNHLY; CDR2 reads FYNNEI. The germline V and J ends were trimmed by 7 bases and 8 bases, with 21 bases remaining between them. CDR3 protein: CASKSRAIALDEQFF. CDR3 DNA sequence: TGTGCCAGCAAAAGTCGGGCGATCGCGCTCGATGAGCAGTTCTTC.

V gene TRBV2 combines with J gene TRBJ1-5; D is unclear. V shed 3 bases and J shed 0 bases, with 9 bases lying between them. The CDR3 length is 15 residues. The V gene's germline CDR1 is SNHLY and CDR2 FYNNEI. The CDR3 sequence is CASSDGRYSNQPQHF. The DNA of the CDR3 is TGTGCCAGCAGTGATGGTCGGTATAGCAATCAGCCCCAGCATTTT.

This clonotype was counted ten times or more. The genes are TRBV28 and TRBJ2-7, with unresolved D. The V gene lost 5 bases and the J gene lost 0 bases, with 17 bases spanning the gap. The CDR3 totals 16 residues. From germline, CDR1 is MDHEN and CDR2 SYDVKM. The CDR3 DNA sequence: TGTGCCAGCAGTCCAGAGACCGATTTCAGCTCCTACGAGCAGTACTTC. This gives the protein CASSPETDFSSYEQYF.

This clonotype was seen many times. The CDR3, as DNA: TGTGCCAGCAGCTTAAGGCTTCTAGCGGGAGATCTGAGCTACAATGAGCAGTTCTTC. It encodes CASSLRLLAGDLSYNEQFF. V gene TRBV7-8 combines with J gene TRBJ2-1, with 10 bases lining up with TRBD2. The V and J ends lost 2 bases and 3 bases, in that order; junction bases with no gene match: 13. This CDR3 comprises 19 residues. Germline V gene data show CDR1 as SGHVS and CDR2 as FQNEAQ.

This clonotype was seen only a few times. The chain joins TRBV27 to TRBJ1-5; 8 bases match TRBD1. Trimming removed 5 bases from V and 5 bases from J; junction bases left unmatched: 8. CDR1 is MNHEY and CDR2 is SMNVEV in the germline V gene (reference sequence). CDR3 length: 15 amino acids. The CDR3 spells CASSLRTGNDQPQHF. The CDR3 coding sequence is TGTGCCAGCAGTCTGAGGACAGGGAACGATCAGCCCCAGCATTTT.

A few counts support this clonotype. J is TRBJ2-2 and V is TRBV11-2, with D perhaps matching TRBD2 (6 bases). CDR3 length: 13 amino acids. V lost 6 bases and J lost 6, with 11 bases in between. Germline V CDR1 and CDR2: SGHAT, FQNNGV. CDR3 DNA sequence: TGTGCCAGCAGACCGGGAGAGGCCGGGGAGCTGTTTTTT. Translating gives CASRPGEAGELFF.

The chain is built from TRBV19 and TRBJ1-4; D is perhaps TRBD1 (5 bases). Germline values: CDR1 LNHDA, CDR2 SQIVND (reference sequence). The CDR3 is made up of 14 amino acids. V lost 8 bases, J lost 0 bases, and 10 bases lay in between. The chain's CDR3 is CASSRTSTNEKLFF. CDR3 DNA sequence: TGTGCCAGTTCAAGGACATCAACTAATGAAAAACTGTTTTTT.

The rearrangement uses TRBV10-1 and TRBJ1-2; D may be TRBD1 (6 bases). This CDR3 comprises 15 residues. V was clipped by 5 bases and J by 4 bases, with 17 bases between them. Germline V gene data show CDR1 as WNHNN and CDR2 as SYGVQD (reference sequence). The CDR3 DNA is TGCGCCAGCAGTTTGGACGCGACAGGTAGCTATGGCTACACCTTC. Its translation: CASSLDATGSYGYTF.

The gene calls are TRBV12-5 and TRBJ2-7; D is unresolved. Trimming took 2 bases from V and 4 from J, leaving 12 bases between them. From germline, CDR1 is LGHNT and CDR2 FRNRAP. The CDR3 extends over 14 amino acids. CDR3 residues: CASGLLGASYEQYF. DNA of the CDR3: TGTGCTAGTGGTTTGCTAGGAGCCTCGTACGAGCAGTACTTC. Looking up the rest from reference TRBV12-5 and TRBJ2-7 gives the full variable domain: DARVTQTPRHKVTEMGQEVTMRCQPILGHNTVFWYRQTMMQGLELLAYFRNRAPLDDSGMPKDRFSAEMPDATLATLKIQPSEPRDSAVYFCASGLLGASYEQYFGPGTRLTVT.

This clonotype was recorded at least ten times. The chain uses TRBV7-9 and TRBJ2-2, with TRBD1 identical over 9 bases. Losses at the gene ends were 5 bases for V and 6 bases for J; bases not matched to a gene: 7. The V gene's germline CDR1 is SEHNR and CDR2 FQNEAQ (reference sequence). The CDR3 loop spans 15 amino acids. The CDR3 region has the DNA TGTGCCAGCAGCCTCCGGACAGGGGATTCCGGGGAGCTGTTTTTT. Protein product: CASSLRTGDSGELFF.

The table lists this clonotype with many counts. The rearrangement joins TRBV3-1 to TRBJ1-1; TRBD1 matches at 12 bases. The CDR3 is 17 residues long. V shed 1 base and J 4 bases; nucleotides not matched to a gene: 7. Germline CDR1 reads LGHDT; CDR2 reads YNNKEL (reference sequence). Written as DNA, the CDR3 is TGTGCCAGCAGCCAAGCTGGGACAGGGGGCGTCGGCACTGAAGCTTTCTTT. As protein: CASSQAGTGGVGTEAFF.

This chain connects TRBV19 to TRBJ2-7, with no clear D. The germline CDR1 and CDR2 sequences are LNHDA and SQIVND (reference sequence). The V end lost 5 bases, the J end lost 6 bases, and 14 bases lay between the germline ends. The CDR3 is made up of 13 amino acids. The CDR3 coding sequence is TGTGCCAGTAGTTTTAGTTCCATCGGCGAGCAGTACTTC. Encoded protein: CASSFSSIGEQYF. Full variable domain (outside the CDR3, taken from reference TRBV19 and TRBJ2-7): DGGITQSPKYLFRKEGQNVTLSCEQNLNHDAMYWYRQDPGQGLRLIYYSQIVNDFQKGDIAEGYSVSREKKESFPLTVTSAQKNPTAFYLCASSFSSIGEQYFGPGTRLTVT.

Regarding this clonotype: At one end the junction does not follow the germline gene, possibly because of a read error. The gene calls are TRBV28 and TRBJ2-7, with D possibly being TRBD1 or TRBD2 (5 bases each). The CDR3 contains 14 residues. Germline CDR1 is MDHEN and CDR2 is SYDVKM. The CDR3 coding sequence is TGTGCCAGCAGTTTACGTCCAGGGACCTACGGGCAGTACTTC. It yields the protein CASSLRPGTYGQYF.

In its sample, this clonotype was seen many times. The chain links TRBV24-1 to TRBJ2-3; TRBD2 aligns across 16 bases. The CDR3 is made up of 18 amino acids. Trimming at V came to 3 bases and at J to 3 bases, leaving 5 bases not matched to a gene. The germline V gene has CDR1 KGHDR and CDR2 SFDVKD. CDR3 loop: CATSDIGTSGRATDTQYF. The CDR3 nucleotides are TGTGCCACCAGTGATATTGGGACTAGCGGGAGGGCGACAGATACGCAGTATTTT.

The CDR3 bases are TGTGCCAGCAGTTTAGGGCAGTGGGGGCAGCCCCAGCATTTT. Translating gives CASSLGQWGQPQHF. The chain links TRBV27 to TRBJ1-5, with a possible D match to TRBD1 (5 bases). The V end was cut by 2 bases, the J end by 7 bases, with 12 bases between. Germline V lookup: CDR1 MNHEY, CDR2 SMNVEV (reference sequence). The CDR3 contains 14 residues.

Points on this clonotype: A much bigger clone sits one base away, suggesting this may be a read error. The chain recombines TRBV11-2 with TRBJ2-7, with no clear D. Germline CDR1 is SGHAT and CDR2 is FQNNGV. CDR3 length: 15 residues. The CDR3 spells CASSLVTESSYGQYF. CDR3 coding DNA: TGTGCCAGCAGCTTAGTTACGGAGAGCTCCTACGGGCAGTACTTC. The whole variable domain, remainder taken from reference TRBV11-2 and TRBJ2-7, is EAGVAQSPRYKIIEKRQSVAFWCNPISGHATLYWYQQILGQGPKLLIQFQNNGVVDDSQLPKDRFSAERLKGVDSTLKIQPAKLEDSAVYLCASSLVTESSYGQYFGPGTRLTVT.

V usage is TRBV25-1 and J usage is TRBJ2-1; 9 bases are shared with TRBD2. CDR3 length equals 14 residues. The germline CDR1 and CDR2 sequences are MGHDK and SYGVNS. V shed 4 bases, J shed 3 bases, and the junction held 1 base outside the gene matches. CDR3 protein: CASSVAGVYNEQFF. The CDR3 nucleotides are TGTGCCAGCAGTGTAGCGGGAGTCTACAATGAGCAGTTCTTC.

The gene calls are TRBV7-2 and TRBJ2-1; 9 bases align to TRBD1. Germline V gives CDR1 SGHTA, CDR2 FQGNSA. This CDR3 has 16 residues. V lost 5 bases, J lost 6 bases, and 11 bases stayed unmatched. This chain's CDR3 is CASSTRTGGEFNEQFF. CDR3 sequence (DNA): TGTGCCAGCAGCACGCGAACAGGGGGCGAATTCAATGAGCAGTTCTTC.

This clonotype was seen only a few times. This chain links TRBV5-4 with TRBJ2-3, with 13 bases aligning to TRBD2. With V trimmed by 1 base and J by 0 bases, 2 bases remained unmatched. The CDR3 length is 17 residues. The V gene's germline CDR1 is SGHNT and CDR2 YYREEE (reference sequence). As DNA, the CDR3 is TGTGCCAGCAGCTTGCCGGGACTAGCGGGAAGCACAGATACGCAGTATTTT. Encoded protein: CASSLPGLAGSTDTQYF.

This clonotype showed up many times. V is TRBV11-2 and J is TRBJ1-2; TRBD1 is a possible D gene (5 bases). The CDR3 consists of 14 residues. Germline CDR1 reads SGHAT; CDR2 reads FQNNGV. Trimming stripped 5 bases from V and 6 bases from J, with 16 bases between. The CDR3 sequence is CASSQGLSADGYTF. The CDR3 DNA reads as TGTGCCAGCAGCCAGGGACTCTCGGCTGATGGCTACACCTTC.

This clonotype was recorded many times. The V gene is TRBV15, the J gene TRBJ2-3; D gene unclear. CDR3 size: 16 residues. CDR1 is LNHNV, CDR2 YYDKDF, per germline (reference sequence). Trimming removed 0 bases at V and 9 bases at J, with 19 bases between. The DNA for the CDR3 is TGTGCCACCAGCAGAGACCTAAACTACGTAGAAGGAACGCAGTATTTT. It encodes CATSRDLNYVEGTQYF.

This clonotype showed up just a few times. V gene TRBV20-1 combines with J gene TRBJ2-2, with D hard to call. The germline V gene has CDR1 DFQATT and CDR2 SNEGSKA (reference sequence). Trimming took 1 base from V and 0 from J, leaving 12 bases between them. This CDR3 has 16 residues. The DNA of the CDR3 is TGCAGTGCTAGAGTCTCTCGTACGTCGAACACCGGGGAGCTGTTTTTT. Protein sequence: CSARVSRTSNTGELFF.

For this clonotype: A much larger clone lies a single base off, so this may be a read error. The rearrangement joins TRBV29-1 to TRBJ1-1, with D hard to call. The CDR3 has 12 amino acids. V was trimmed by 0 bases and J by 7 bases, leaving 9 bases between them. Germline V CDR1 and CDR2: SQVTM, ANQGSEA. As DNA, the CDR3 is TGCAGCGTTGAAGATGTGGCACTTGAAGCTTTCTTT. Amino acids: CSVEDVALEAFF.

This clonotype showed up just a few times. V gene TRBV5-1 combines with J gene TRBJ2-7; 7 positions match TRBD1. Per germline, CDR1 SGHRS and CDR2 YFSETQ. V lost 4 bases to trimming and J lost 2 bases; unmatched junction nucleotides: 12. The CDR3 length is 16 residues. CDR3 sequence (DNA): TGCGCCAGCAGCGCAGCCCCCGAAGGGGGCCCCTACGAGCAGTACTTC. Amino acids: CASSAAPEGGPYEQYF.

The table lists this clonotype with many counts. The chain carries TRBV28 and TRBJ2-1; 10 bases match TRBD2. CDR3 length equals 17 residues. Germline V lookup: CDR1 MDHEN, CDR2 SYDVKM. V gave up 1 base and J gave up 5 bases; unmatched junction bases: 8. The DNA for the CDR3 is TGTGCCAGCAGTTTATTGGCTAGCGGGAGTCTCCACAATGAGCAGTTCTTC. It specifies CASSLLASGSLHNEQFF.